This T cell receptor (beta chain) comes out of a study of T-cell reconstitution after alpha-beta-depleted transplantation in children. TCRbeta library preparation incorporated unique molecular identifiers. TCRdb independently ran MiXCR on the PCR reads; one entry per CDR3 protein. The sample carries 350,000 to 500,000 distinct CDR3 sequences, approximately 42% recorded once. This CDR3 has 14 amino acids. Trimming left V 0 bases short and J 4 bases short, with 6 bases between. Looked up from germline, CDR1 is KGHDR and CDR2 is SFDVKD. V and J are TRBV24-1 and TRBJ2-1; D gene ambiguous. Sequenced here: PBMCs, sampled before TCRalphabeta/CD19-depleted stem cell transplant. The clonotype comes from a girl aged 2-10 years with aplastic anemia, due to receive a stem cell transplant. The CDR3 sequence: CATSDLGSYNEQFF. CDR3 DNA sequence: TGTGCCACCAGTGATTTGGGGTCGTACAATGAGCAGTTCTTC.